The entry that follows covers one TCR beta chain sequence. The data belong to a study of graft-versus-host responses after intestinal transplantation. Profiling relied on immunoSEQ multiplex PCR, and the TCRdb table lists in-frame clones only, not all of them. The data contain some 41,000 clones, roughly nine tenths of them singletons. V was shortened by 2 bases and J by 2 bases, with 6 bases between the two germline ends. CDR1 is MNHNY and CDR2 is SVGAGI in the germline V gene (reference sequence). This CDR3 has 13 amino acids. V gene TRBV6-6 combines with J gene TRBJ2-5; D is perhaps TRBD1 (6 bases). This sequence was found in a human patient who received an intestinal transplant, so some T cells may come from the graft donor. The source was PBMCs, collected approximately 300 days after intestinal transplant. In DNA form, the CDR3 reads TGTGCCAGCAGTTACGGGACACAAGAGACCCAGTACTTC. It codes for CASSYGTQETQYF.